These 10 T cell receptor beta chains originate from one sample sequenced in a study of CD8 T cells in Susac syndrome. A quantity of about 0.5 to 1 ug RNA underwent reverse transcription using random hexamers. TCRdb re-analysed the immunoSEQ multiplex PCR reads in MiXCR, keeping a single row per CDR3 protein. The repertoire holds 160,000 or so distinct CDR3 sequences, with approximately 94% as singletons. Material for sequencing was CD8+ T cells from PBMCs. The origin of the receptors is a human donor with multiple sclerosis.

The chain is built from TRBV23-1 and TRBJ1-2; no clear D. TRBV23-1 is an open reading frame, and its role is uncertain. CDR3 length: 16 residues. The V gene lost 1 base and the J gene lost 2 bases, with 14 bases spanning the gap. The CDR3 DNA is TGCGCCAGCAGTCAATGTGTCCCCATAGGAAACTATGGCTACACCTTC. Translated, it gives CASSQCVPIGNYGYTF.

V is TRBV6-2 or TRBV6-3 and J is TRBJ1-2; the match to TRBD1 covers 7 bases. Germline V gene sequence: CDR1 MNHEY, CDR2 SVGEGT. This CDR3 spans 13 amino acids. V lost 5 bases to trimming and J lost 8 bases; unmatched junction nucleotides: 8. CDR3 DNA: TGTGCCAGCAGTGTAACAGGGGAGGTCGGCTACACCTTC. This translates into CASSVTGEVGYTF.

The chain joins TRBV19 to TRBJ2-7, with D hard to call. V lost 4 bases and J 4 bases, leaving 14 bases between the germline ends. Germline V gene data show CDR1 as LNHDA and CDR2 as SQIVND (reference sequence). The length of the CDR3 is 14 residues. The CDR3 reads CASSKKGSRYEQYF. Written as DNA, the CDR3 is TGTGCCAGTAGTAAAAAAGGGTCCCGGTACGAGCAGTACTTC.

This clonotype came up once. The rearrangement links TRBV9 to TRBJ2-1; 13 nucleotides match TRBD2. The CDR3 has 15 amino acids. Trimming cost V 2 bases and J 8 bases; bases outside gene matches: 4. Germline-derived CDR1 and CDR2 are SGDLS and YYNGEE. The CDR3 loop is CASSVRTSGGDEQFF. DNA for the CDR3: TGTGCCAGCAGCGTTCGGACTAGCGGGGGCGATGAGCAGTTCTTC.

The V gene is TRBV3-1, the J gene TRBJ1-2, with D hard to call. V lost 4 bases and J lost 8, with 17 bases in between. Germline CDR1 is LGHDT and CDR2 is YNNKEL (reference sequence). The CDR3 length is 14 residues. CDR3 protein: CASSPTDKHGGYTF. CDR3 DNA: TGTGCCAGCAGCCCAACAGACAAGCATGGCGGCTACACCTTC.

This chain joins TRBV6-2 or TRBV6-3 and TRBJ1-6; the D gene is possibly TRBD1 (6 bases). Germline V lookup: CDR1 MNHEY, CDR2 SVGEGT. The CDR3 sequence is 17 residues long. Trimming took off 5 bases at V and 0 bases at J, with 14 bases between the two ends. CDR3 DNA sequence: TGTGCCAGCAGTGCCGGGACATCGAGCTCCTATAATTCACCCCTCCACTTT. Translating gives CASSAGTSSSYNSPLHF.

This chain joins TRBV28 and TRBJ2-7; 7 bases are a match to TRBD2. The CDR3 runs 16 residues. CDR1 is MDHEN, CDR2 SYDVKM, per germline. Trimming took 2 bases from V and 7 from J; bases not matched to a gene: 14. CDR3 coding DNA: TGTGCCAGCAGTTTAGACGCCTGGGGGGGAATAAGGGAGCAGTACTTC. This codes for CASSLDAWGGIREQYF.

CDR3 in amino acids: CATSSPKDSNVNQPQHF. The CDR3 DNA reads as TGTGCCACCAGCAGTCCTAAGGACAGTAACGTAAATCAGCCCCAGCATTTT. The chain is built from TRBV15 and TRBJ1-5; weak D call: TRBD1 (6 bases). The CDR3 covers 17 residues. The V gene's germline CDR1 is LNHNV and CDR2 YYDKDF (reference sequence). V lost 3 bases and J lost 4, with 19 bases in between. Combining the CDR3 with reference TRBV15 and TRBJ1-5 gives the whole variable domain DAMVIQNPRYQVTQFGKPVTLSCSQTLNHNVMYWYQQKSSQAPKLLFHYYDKDFNNEADTPDNFQSRRPNTSFCFLDIRSPGLGDTAMYLCATSSPKDSNVNQPQHFGDGTRLSIL.

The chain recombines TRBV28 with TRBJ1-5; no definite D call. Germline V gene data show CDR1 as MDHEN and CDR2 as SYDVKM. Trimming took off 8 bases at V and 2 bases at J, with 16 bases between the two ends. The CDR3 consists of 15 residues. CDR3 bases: TGTGCCAGCGGCGGGCCTGGAGGAGGCAATCAGCCCCAGCATTTT. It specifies CASGGPGGGNQPQHF.

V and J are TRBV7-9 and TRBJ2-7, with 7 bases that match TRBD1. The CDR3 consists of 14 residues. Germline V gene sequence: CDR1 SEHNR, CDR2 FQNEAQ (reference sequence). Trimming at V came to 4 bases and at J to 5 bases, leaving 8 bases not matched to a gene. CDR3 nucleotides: TGTGCCAGCAGCTCCTTCCAGGGGGTGGACGAGCAGTACTTC. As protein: CASSSFQGVDEQYF.